A single sample is the source of the 19 T cell receptor beta chains below, sequenced in a study of blood T cell repertoires in COVID-19. Profiling relied on immunoSEQ multiplex PCR, and the TCRdb table lists in-frame clones only, not all of them. The table includes about 140,000 clones, 80% detected once. Specimen: peripheral blood. These receptors all stem from a man aged 65-85 years who had recovered from COVID-19.

The chain combines TRBV14 with TRBJ2-1, with 12 bases aligning to TRBD2. The CDR3 is made up of 14 amino acids. Germline loops: CDR1 SGHDN, CDR2 FVKESK. V lost 8 bases to trimming and J lost 9 bases; unmatched junction nucleotides: 8. CDR3 in amino acids: CASQTSGRSIEQFF. CDR3 in DNA: TGTGCCAGCCAAACTAGCGGGAGGAGTATTGAGCAGTTCTTC.

The chain carries TRBV19 and TRBJ1-1; 7 positions match TRBD1. V trimming: 5 bases; J trimming: 1 base; junction bases outside the gene matches: 10. There are 16 residues in the CDR3. Germline V gene sequence: CDR1 LNHDA, CDR2 SQIVND (reference sequence). As DNA, the CDR3 is TGTGCCAGTAGTCGGACAGGTCCCTCAGGGAACACTGAAGCTTTCTTT. Its translation is CASSRTGPSGNTEAFF.

This chain uses TRBV18 with TRBJ2-2; no clear D. V lost 5 bases and J lost 1, with 8 bases in between. Germline CDR1 is KGHSH and CDR2 is LQKENI. CDR3 length: 14 amino acids. Here the CDR3 DNA reads TGTGCCAGCTCAGAAGACATGAACACCGGGGAGCTGTTTTTT. It is translated as CASSEDMNTGELFF.

The chain is built from TRBV27 and TRBJ1-1; unclear D gene. The germline CDR1 and CDR2 sequences are MNHEY and SMNVEV (reference sequence). This CDR3 is 15 amino acids long. V lost 2 bases and J lost 7, with 17 bases in between. This chain's CDR3 is CASSLLPEGGGEAFF. For the CDR3, the DNA is TGTGCCAGCAGTTTACTACCCGAGGGAGGAGGTGAAGCTTTCTTT.

This clone has a handful of counts. The chain couples TRBV18 to TRBJ1-1; D gene uncertain. CDR3 length: 17 amino acids. Germline V gives CDR1 KGHSH, CDR2 LQKENI. Trimming took off 3 bases at V and 10 bases at J, with 27 bases between the two ends. The CDR3 DNA follows: TGTGCCAGCTCACCCTTGTTCGGGGAGGCGCCAAGCGAGAGAGCTTTCTTT. Translated, it gives CASSPLFGEAPSERAFF.

The gene calls are TRBV19 and TRBJ1-5; possible D gene TRBD1, 6 bases. The V end was cut by 5 bases, the J end by 3 bases, with 11 bases between. Germline V gene data show CDR1 as LNHDA and CDR2 as SQIVND (reference sequence). This CDR3 region has 14 residues. The CDR3 DNA sequence: TGTGCCAGTAGTGCTCGGGACACCAATCAGCCCCAGCATTTT. It encodes CASSARDTNQPQHF.

This clone was detected once. The genes are TRBV5-6 and TRBJ2-4, with 7 nucleotides matching TRBD1. Trimming at V came to 2 bases and at J to 7 bases, leaving 6 bases not matched to a gene. Germline CDR1 is SGHDT and CDR2 is YYEEEE. This CDR3 is built from 14 residues. The CDR3 DNA is TGTGCCAGCAGCTTAAAGGACAGGCCGAACATTCAGTACTTC. Amino acids: CASSLKDRPNIQYF. The variable domain in full, completed from reference TRBV5-6 and TRBJ2-4, reads DAGVTQSPTHLIKTRGQQVTLRCSPKSGHDTVSWYQQALGQGPQFIFQYYEEEERQRGNFPDRFSGHQFPNYSSELNVNALLLGDSALYLCASSLKDRPNIQYFGAGTRLSVL.

The V call is TRBV5-5, the J call TRBJ2-7; no reliable D call. V shed 4 bases and J shed 1 base, with 15 bases lying between them. Germline V gene sequence: CDR1 SGHKS, CDR2 YYEKEE (reference sequence). The CDR3 spans 15 residues. The CDR3 loop is CASSRDPHASYEQYF. In DNA form, the CDR3 reads TGTGCCAGCAGCCGAGATCCCCACGCGTCCTACGAGCAGTACTTC.

V and J are TRBV30 and TRBJ2-5; TRBD2 is a possible D gene (7 bases). V was pared by 0 bases and J by 5 bases, with 13 bases between. Per the germline V gene, CDR1 is GTSNPN and CDR2 is SVGIG (reference sequence). This CDR3 has 14 amino acids. The DNA of the CDR3 is TGTGCCTGGAGTGTAGGGGGGGGGACGGAGACCCAGTACTTC. As protein: CAWSVGGGTETQYF.

This clone was picked up one time. The chain uses TRBV30 and TRBJ2-7, with 8 bases aligning to TRBD1. CDR3 length: 20 residues. The junction had 21 bases not matched to a gene; V was cut back by 0 bases and J by 2 bases. Germline lookup yields CDR1 GTSNPN and CDR2 SVGIG (reference sequence). The CDR3 here is CAWSVLRLGQGRVLAYEQYF. The CDR3 nucleotides read TGTGCCTGGAGTGTACTTCGGCTTGGACAGGGAAGAGTGTTGGCCTACGAGCAGTACTTC.

The V gene is TRBV5-8, the J gene TRBJ1-5; a possible D gene is TRBD1 (5 bases). The V gene lost 0 bases and the J gene lost 3 bases, with 10 bases spanning the gap. Germline CDR1 and CDR2: SGHTS and YDEGEE. The CDR3 is made up of 15 amino acids. As DNA, the CDR3 is TGTGCCAGCAGCTTGGGACAGAGCCTCAATCAGCCCCAGCATTTT. The encoded protein is CASSLGQSLNQPQHF.

This clone was observed a handful of times. The chain's CDR3 is CASSDPRQGSYEQYF. As DNA, the CDR3 is TGTGCCAGCAGTGACCCCAGACAGGGATCCTACGAGCAGTACTTC. The chain uses TRBV25-1 and TRBJ2-7; 7 nucleotides agree with TRBD1. This CDR3 spans 15 amino acids. V shed 3 bases and J 1 base; nucleotides not matched to a gene: 6. Germline CDR1 reads MGHDK; CDR2 reads SYGVNS.

The chain links TRBV28 to TRBJ1-5, with D tentatively TRBD1 (6 bases). The CDR3 sequence is 14 residues long. Germline CDR1 reads MDHEN; CDR2 reads SYDVKM. The V and J ends lost 3 bases and 6 bases respectively, with 12 bases between them. The CDR3 coding sequence is TGTGCCAGCAGTTTGAAGGGGGTGGGTCAGCCCCAGCATTTT. Residues: CASSLKGVGQPQHF.

The chain employs TRBV4-3 and TRBJ1-1, with a weak D call TRBD1 (6 bases). Germline V gene data show CDR1 as LGHNA and CDR2 as YSLEER. CDR3 length: 16 residues. Trimming cost V 0 bases and J 6 bases, with 17 bases left between them. CDR3 sequence reads: CASSQDWGGLLAEAFF. CDR3 DNA: TGCGCCAGCAGCCAAGATTGGGGGGGGCTTTTAGCTGAAGCTTTCTTT.

The rearrangement uses TRBV7-2 and TRBJ2-7; 8 nucleotides line up with TRBD2. CDR1 and CDR2 from the germline V gene are SGHTA and FQGNSA. The CDR3 covers 15 residues. Trimming took 1 base from V and 2 from J; bases not matched to a gene: 4. CDR3: CASSLVVAGTYEQYF. In DNA, the CDR3 is TGTGCCAGCAGCTTAGTGGTAGCGGGAACCTACGAGCAGTACTTC.

The chain combines TRBV7-2 with TRBJ1-2, with D perhaps matching TRBD1 (6 bases). V dropped 5 bases and J dropped 6 bases, with 16 bases sitting between them. Germline V gene data show CDR1 as SGHTA and CDR2 as FQGNSA. The CDR3 sequence is 14 residues long. CDR3 amino acids: CASSTNQGSNGYTF. In DNA, the CDR3 is TGTGCCAGCAGCACCAACCAGGGGTCCAATGGCTACACCTTC.

The chain uses TRBV27 and TRBJ2-3, with 9 bases identical to TRBD2. The CDR3 contains 15 residues. V shed 6 bases and J 2 bases; nucleotides not matched to a gene: 6. Germline CDR1 reads MNHEY; CDR2 reads SMNVEV (reference sequence). The CDR3 reads CASRALAGITDTQYF. CDR3 bases: TGTGCCAGCAGGGCGCTAGCGGGAATCACAGATACGCAGTATTTT.

This clone was observed a few times. Other nucleotide sequences from this sample produce the same CDR3. The chain links TRBV19 to TRBJ1-3, with 10 bases lining up with TRBD1. The germline CDR1 and CDR2 sequences are LNHDA and SQIVND (reference sequence). Trimming cost V 8 bases and J 1 base; bases outside gene matches: 8. CDR3 size: 16 residues. CDR3 residues: CASSPGQGNSGNTIYF. The CDR3 DNA reads TGTGCCAGTTCTCCGGGACAGGGGAATTCTGGAAACACCATATATTTT. Full variable domain (remainder filled in from reference TRBV19 and TRBJ1-3): DGGITQSPKYLFRKEGQNVTLSCEQNLNHDAMYWYRQDPGQGLRLIYYSQIVNDFQKGDIAEGYSVSREKKESFPLTVTSAQKNPTAFYLCASSPGQGNSGNTIYFGEGSWLTVV.

V usage is TRBV6-2 or TRBV6-3 and J usage is TRBJ1-5; 7 bases line up with TRBD1. Germline V gene lookup returns CDR1 MNHEY and CDR2 SVGEGT. There are 15 residues in the CDR3. J gave up 7 bases and V 4 bases, and 10 bases lay outside the gene matches. CDR3 nucleotide sequence: TGTGCCAGCAGTTTGGGCAGGGGGTCACGACAGCCCCAGCATTTT. Its protein is CASSLGRGSRQPQHF.